This note documents a single T cell receptor beta chain sequence. Data came from immunoSEQ multiplex PCR; TCRdb stores just in-frame clones and leaves some out. The table shows under 90,000 clones, with approximately 96% occurring only once. This specimen comes from a study of technical replicates of blood from several donors. The germline CDR1 and CDR2 sequences are GTSNPN and SVGIG (reference sequence). The CDR3 length is 13 residues. V dropped 2 bases and J dropped 0 bases, with 5 bases sitting between them. The TCR sequence derives from a human donor in good health. This chain links TRBV30 with TRBJ1-5; D remains ambiguous. Sample: T cells isolated from PBMCs. CDR3 protein: CAWSIGSNQPQHF. The DNA of the CDR3 is TGTGCCTGGAGTATCGGTAGCAATCAGCCCCAGCATTTT.